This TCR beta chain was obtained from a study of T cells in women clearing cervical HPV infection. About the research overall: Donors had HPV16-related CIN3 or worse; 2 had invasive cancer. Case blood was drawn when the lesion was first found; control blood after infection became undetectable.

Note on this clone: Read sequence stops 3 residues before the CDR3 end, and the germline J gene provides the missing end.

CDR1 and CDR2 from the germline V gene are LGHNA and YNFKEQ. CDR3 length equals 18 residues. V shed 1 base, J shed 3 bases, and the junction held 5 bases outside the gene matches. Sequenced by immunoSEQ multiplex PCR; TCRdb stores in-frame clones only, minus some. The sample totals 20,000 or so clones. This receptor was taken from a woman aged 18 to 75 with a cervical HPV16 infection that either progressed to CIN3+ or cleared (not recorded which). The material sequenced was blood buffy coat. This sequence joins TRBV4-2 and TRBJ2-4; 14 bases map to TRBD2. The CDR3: CASSQVGGLAGVKNIQYF. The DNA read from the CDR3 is TGTGCCAGCAGCCAAGTGGGGGGACTAGCGGGAGTCAAAAACATT.